The T cell receptor (beta chain) described here comes from a study of OX40 agonist ivuxolimab in advanced cancers. Regarding the study in general: Ivuxolimab, which targeted the costimulatory receptor OX40 (CD134), was an agonistic, fully human IgG2 monoclonal antibody. Intravenous ivuxolimab was administered to patients every 2 weeks at six dose levels: 0.01, 0.1, 0.3, 1.5, 3 and 10 mg/kg. Of the approximately 50 patients in dose escalation, about 20 had hepatocellular carcinoma, about 15 had melanoma, 9 had renal cell carcinoma and 9 had head and neck cancer. The dose-escalation cohort was about 87% male with a mean age of approximately 60 years, ranging from about 20 to 80. Patients were allowed to have had prior anti-PD-1, anti-PD-L1 or anti-CTLA-4 therapy, and around 37% of the dose-escalation patients had previously received checkpoint inhibitors. Partial responses were achieved by three dose-escalation patients, of whom one had hepatocellular carcinoma and two had cutaneous melanoma. Peripheral TCRbeta sequencing aimed to test whether ivuxolimab altered TCR sequence diversity and caused clonal T-cell expansion. The paper covers the monotherapy dose-escalation part of the phase I ivuxolimab trial, which included N ≈ 54 patients. The full study reports these points: Low levels of normalized T-cell clonal expansion were also seen in some nonresponding patients. In the 0.1-3.0 mg/kg groups, partial responders were among the patients with the lowest normalized peripheral clonal expansion, particularly in CD8+ T cells. On average, CD8+ T cells showed more expanded clones than CD4+ T cells after ivuxolimab. At doses of 0.1 to 3.0 mg/kg, clonal expansion of both CD4+ and CD8+ T cells in blood was seen between baseline and week 6. The antigen specificity of the clonally expanded peripheral T cells was not determined.

Counted from cysteine to phenylalanine, this CDR3 has 15 amino acids. CDR3 DNA is the only sequence kept; it has 45 bases, read in frame from the first base. Trimming costs V 5 bases and J 5 bases, and their ends lie 16 bases apart. Based on the germline V gene (reference sequence), the CDR1 and CDR2 sequences are PRHDT and FYEKMQ. To sequence the TCRbeta CDR3 region, genomic DNA was isolated from the sorted cells. The immunoSEQ Assay was used to sequence the TCRbeta CDR3 regions. This is the immuneACCESS table as TCRdb keeps it, with only in-frame sequences that have V and J called. A part of the clones is gone; compared with another copy, unresolved V genes explain less than half, and the rest is unexplained. Within this sample are around 11,000 clones, with approximately 63% of them counted one time only. The ten largest clones add up to roughly 46% of the sample. Patients with a history of autoimmune disease or receiving systemic immunosuppression were excluded from the trial. Peripheral blood for TCR sequencing was collected from all dose cohorts at baseline, on cycle 4 day 1, and on cycle 7 day 1. Samples were obtained from an open-label, multicenter, first-in-human phase I dose-escalation trial of ivuxolimab. The trial enrolled adults with locally advanced or metastatic head and neck squamous cell, hepatocellular, melanoma or renal cell carcinoma. Before TCR sequencing, CD4+ T cells and CD8+ T cells from peripheral blood were sorted into separate populations.

Worth noting for this clone: The antigen this receptor binds is unknown. Per-nucleotide qualities are absent, and no much larger clonotype sits a single base away.

The source of this sequence is an adult with an advanced solid tumor such as melanoma, head and neck, liver or kidney cancer. The sequence links TRBV13 to TRBJ2-1, and perhaps TRBD2 as D gene, on 6 matching bases. The sample was CD4+ or CD8+ T cells sorted from blood, taken in a trial of the OX40 agonist ivuxolimab. The DNA sequence reads TGTGCCAGCAGCGCCCCGGGACTGGCTGACAATGAGCAGTTCTTC. It encodes CASSAPGLADNEQFF.